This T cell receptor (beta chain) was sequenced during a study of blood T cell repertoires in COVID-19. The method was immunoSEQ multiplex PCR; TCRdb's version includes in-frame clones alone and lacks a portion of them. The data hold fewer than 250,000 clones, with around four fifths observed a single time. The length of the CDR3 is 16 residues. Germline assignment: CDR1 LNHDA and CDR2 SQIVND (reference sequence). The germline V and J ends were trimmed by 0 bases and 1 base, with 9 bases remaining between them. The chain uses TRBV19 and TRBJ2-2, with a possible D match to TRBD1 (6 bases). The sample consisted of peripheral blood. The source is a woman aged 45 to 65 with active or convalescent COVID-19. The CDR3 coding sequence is TGTGCCAGTAGTATAGATAGGGGACAGAACACCGGGGAGCTGTTTTTT. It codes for CASSIDRGQNTGELFF.